The 25 T cell receptor beta chains below were found in one sample sequenced in a study of blood T cell repertoires in COVID-19. Sequencing used immunoSEQ multiplex PCR; TCRdb keeps in-frame clones, though not all of them. Here the sample spans about 110,000 clones, 84% being singletons. The sample comprised peripheral blood. The receptors shown here come from a woman aged 40 to 50 with acute or convalescent COVID-19.

The rearrangement uses TRBV10-2 and TRBJ1-3; no firm D call. Germline V gives CDR1 WSHSY, CDR2 SAAADI. The V end was cut by 6 bases, the J end by 3 bases, with 12 bases between. The CDR3 sequence is 14 residues long. The chain's CDR3 is CASREGPLGNTIYF. The CDR3 DNA reads as TGCGCCAGCAGGGAGGGCCCCCTTGGAAACACCATATATTTT.

The V gene is TRBV3-1 (or the pseudogene TRBV3-2), the J gene TRBJ1-4, with 8 bases fitting TRBD1. V was clipped by 3 bases and J by 5 bases; unmatched bases: 8. Germline loops: CDR1 LGHDT, CDR2 YNNKEL (reference sequence). The CDR3 is made up of 16 amino acids. The chain's CDR3 is CASSQLGQGRNEKLFF. In DNA, the CDR3 is TGTGCCAGCAGCCAGCTTGGACAGGGAAGAAATGAAAAACTGTTTTTT.

This clone has just a few counts. The V gene is TRBV6-6, the J gene TRBJ2-7; 9 positions agree with TRBD2. Trimming took 6 bases from V and 3 from J; bases not matched to a gene: 9. CDR1 and CDR2 (germline): MNHNY, SVGAGI (reference sequence). The length of the CDR3 is 15 residues. The CDR3 protein is CASSRSGGPLYEQYF. CDR3 in DNA: TGTGCCAGCAGCCGCAGCGGGGGGCCTCTCTACGAGCAGTACTTC.

This clone showed up just once. The chain combines TRBV18 with TRBJ1-5; D unresolved. In germline, CDR1 is KGHSH, CDR2 LQKENI. The CDR3 contains 14 residues. Deletions cut 4 bases from V and 1 base from J, with 8 bases between. CDR3 coding DNA: TGTGCCAGCTCACGGTTACAGAGCAATCAGCCCCAGCATTTT. This gives the protein CASSRLQSNQPQHF.

The chain is built from TRBV11-3 and TRBJ2-1, with TRBD2 matching over 8 bases. The germline V gene has CDR1 SGHNT and CDR2 YENEEA. With V trimmed by 4 bases and J by 2 bases, 10 bases remained unmatched. The CDR3 spans 17 residues. CDR3 sequence: CASSSAPGLVPYNEQFF. DNA for the CDR3: TGTGCCAGCAGCTCCGCGCCGGGACTAGTACCCTACAATGAGCAGTTCTTC. Full variable domain (missing parts from reference TRBV11-3 and TRBJ2-1): EAGVVQSPRYKIIEKKQPVAFWCNPISGHNTLYWYLQNLGQGPELLIRYENEEAVDDSQLPKDRFSAERLKGVDSTLKIQPAELGDSAVYLCASSSAPGLVPYNEQFFGPGTRLTVL.

The V gene is TRBV7-9, the J gene TRBJ2-4; D remains ambiguous. V lost 8 bases and J lost 0, with 14 bases in between. This CDR3 contains 15 residues. Germline CDR1 reads SEHNR; CDR2 reads FQNEAQ (reference sequence). The CDR3 bases are TGTGCCAGCTCATATCTTCAGATAGCCAAAAACATTCAGTACTTC. Translating it yields CASSYLQIAKNIQYF.

The chain carries TRBV7-9 and TRBJ2-3; 13 bases align to TRBD2. J lost 3 bases, V lost 5 bases, and 2 bases had no gene match. CDR1 and CDR2 (germline): SEHNR, FQNEAQ (reference sequence). CDR3 length equals 15 residues. CDR3 residues: CASSVGLAGTDTQYF. The CDR3, as DNA: TGTGCCAGCAGCGTGGGACTAGCGGGGACAGATACGCAGTATTTT.

The J gene is TRBJ2-1, the V gene TRBV27; D possibly corresponds to TRBD1 (6 bases). CDR1 and CDR2 (germline): MNHEY, SMNVEV (reference sequence). This CDR3 contains 14 residues. Trimming took 9 bases from V and 2 from J, leaving 14 bases between them. The CDR3 spells CASTGTTAYNEQFF. The CDR3 coding sequence is TGTGCCAGTACCGGGACAACCGCCTACAATGAGCAGTTCTTC.

The rearrangement uses TRBV10-2 and TRBJ1-1; 9 nucleotides line up with TRBD1. After removal of 7 bases from V and 5 bases from J, the junction contained 5 bases not matched to a gene. Germline V gene sequence: CDR1 WSHSY, CDR2 SAAADI. The CDR3 is made up of 13 amino acids. The CDR3 DNA reads TGCGCCAGCACGGTGACAGGGGGGACTGAAGCTTTCTTT. Its protein product is CASTVTGGTEAFF.

V and J are TRBV30 and TRBJ1-6, with D tentatively TRBD1 (6 bases). The V gene lost 1 base and the J gene lost 14 bases, with 15 bases spanning the gap. Germline V gene data show CDR1 as GTSNPN and CDR2 as SVGIG (reference sequence). The CDR3 is 13 residues long. The CDR3: CAWSEGQPTSLHF. The CDR3 bases are TGTGCCTGGAGTGAAGGACAGCCAACTTCCCTCCACTTT.

This clone was seen more than once but under ten times. The rearrangement uses TRBV7-3 and TRBJ2-1; D uncertain. Looked up from germline, CDR1 is SGHTA and CDR2 is FQGTGA. CDR3 length equals 16 residues. The V end lost 6 bases, the J end lost 6 bases, and 21 bases lay between the germline ends. This CDR3 reads CASRIAPQSPVNEQFF. The CDR3 DNA reads TGTGCCAGCAGGATAGCACCTCAAAGCCCGGTCAATGAGCAGTTCTTC. Combining the CDR3 with reference TRBV7-3 and TRBJ2-1 gives the whole variable domain GAGVSQTPSNKVTEKGKYVELRCDPISGHTALYWYRQSLGQGPEFLIYFQGTGAADDSGLPNDRFFAVRPEGSVSTLKIQRTERGDSAVYLCASRIAPQSPVNEQFFGPGTRLTVL.

The rearrangement joins TRBV27 to TRBJ1-4; possible D gene TRBD1, 5 bases. The CDR3 consists of 15 residues. CDR1 and CDR2 (germline): MNHEY, SMNVEV (reference sequence). The V end lost 6 bases, the J end lost 3 bases, and 14 bases lay between the germline ends. This chain's CDR3 is CASRGNRRANEKLFF. CDR3 sequence (DNA): TGTGCCAGCAGGGGCAACAGGAGGGCTAATGAAAAACTGTTTTTT. Complete variable domain (other parts from reference TRBV27 and TRBJ1-4): EAQVTQNPRYLITVTGKKLTVTCSQNMNHEYMSWYRQDPGLGLRQIYYSMNVEVTDKGDVPEGYKVSRKEKRNFPLILESPSPNQTSLYFCASRGNRRANEKLFFGSGTQLSVL.

This clone was counted a single time. The V call is TRBV9, the J call TRBJ2-1; a possible D gene is TRBD2 (5 bases). There are 15 residues in the CDR3. The V gene lost 0 bases and the J gene lost 1 base, with 8 bases spanning the gap. Germline V CDR1 and CDR2: SGDLS, YYNGEE. CDR3 sequence: CASSVGGLSYNEQFF. The DNA of the CDR3 is TGTGCCAGCAGCGTAGGCGGGCTTTCCTACAATGAGCAGTTCTTC.

This chain joins TRBV30 and TRBJ1-4, with D possibly matching TRBD1 (5 bases). V lost 0 bases, J lost 6 bases, and 14 bases lay in between. The length of the CDR3 is 15 residues. Looked up from germline, CDR1 is GTSNPN and CDR2 is SVGIG (reference sequence). The chain's CDR3 is CAWSVGRRGDEKLFF. The CDR3 DNA reads TGTGCCTGGAGTGTAGGGCGCCGGGGGGATGAAAAACTGTTTTTT.

This clone was detected once. This chain uses TRBV19 with TRBJ1-2; D remains unclear. The CDR3 is made up of 13 amino acids. Trimming removed 2 bases at V and 2 bases at J, with 6 bases between. Germline assignment: CDR1 LNHDA and CDR2 SQIVND (reference sequence). CDR3 nucleotide sequence: TGTGCCAGTAGTATAATCGGGAACTATGGCTACACCTTC. Its translation is CASSIIGNYGYTF.

The V gene is TRBV7-9, the J gene TRBJ1-3; no reliable D call. V lost 5 bases and J lost 8, with 22 bases in between. Germline CDR1 SEHNR, CDR2 FQNEAQ (reference sequence). The CDR3 extends over 16 amino acids. CDR3 coding DNA: TGTGCCAGCAGCCCCAATCCTTCCCCGAAAGGAGACACCATATATTTT. This encodes CASSPNPSPKGDTIYF. Combining the CDR3 with reference TRBV7-9 and TRBJ1-3 gives the whole variable domain DTGVSQNPRHKITKRGQNVTFRCDPISEHNRLYWYRQTLGQGPEFLTYFQNEAQLEKSRLLSDRFSAERPKGSFSTLEIQRTEQGDSAMYLCASSPNPSPKGDTIYFGEGSWLTVV.

This sequence joins TRBV11-1 and TRBJ2-7; D is uncertain. V lost 4 bases and J 0 bases, leaving 7 bases between the germline ends. Germline assignment: CDR1 SGHAT and CDR2 FQDESV (reference sequence). CDR3 size: 13 residues. The DNA for the CDR3 is TGTGCCAGCAGCTATGAGGTCTCCTACGAGCAGTACTTC. Its translation is CASSYEVSYEQYF.

The rearrangement joins TRBV6-6 to TRBJ1-4; TRBD1 is a possible D gene (6 bases). Trimming shortened V by 6 bases and J by 5 bases, and 13 bases separated the two germline ends. This CDR3 has 14 residues. The V gene's germline CDR1 is MNHNY and CDR2 SVGAGI (reference sequence). CDR3: CASRRTAFNEKLFF. CDR3 nucleotides: TGTGCCAGCAGACGGACAGCATTCAATGAAAAACTGTTTTTT.

This clone was counted a few times. This chain connects TRBV4-2 to TRBJ2-3, with a possible D match to TRBD2 (6 bases). From germline, CDR1 is LGHNA and CDR2 YNFKEQ. V lost 0 bases to trimming and J lost 0 bases, with 22 bases between them. The CDR3 covers 20 residues. The CDR3, as DNA: TGTGCCAGCAGCCAAGATGGGGCGGGGCAGCAGTCCTATAGCACAGATACGCAGTATTTT. Translated, it gives CASSQDGAGQQSYSTDTQYF.

The chain combines TRBV11-3 with TRBJ2-1; 12 nucleotides agree with TRBD1. This CDR3 is built from 15 residues. From germline, CDR1 is SGHNT and CDR2 YENEEA. The V gene end was trimmed by 5 bases and the J gene end by 8 bases; junction bases not matched to a gene: 7. The CDR3 region is CASSPGTGGIDEQFF. CDR3 coding DNA: TGTGCCAGCAGCCCTGGGACAGGGGGCATAGATGAGCAGTTCTTC. Based on the CDR3 plus reference TRBV11-3 and TRBJ2-1, the full variable domain is EAGVVQSPRYKIIEKKQPVAFWCNPISGHNTLYWYLQNLGQGPELLIRYENEEAVDDSQLPKDRFSAERLKGVDSTLKIQPAELGDSAVYLCASSPGTGGIDEQFFGPGTRLTVL.

This chain links TRBV7-9 with TRBJ2-1, with 9 bases matching TRBD1. V shed 5 bases, J shed 5 bases, and the junction held 7 bases outside the gene matches. Germline values: CDR1 SEHNR, CDR2 FQNEAQ (reference sequence). The CDR3 is 15 residues long. The CDR3: CASSPGQGNNNEQFF. In DNA form, the CDR3 reads TGTGCCAGCAGCCCCGGACAGGGGAACAACAATGAGCAGTTCTTC.

Only a few counts were recorded for this clone. J is TRBJ1-1 and V is TRBV9; D not resolved. The germline V gene encodes CDR1 SGDLS and CDR2 YYNGEE. This CDR3 spans 15 amino acids. Trimming left V 0 bases short and J 0 bases short, with 9 bases between. CDR3 amino acids: CASSVGHSLNTEAFF. The CDR3 DNA reads TGTGCCAGCAGCGTAGGTCACTCTCTGAACACTGAAGCTTTCTTT.

The chain recombines TRBV19 with TRBJ1-3; D might be TRBD1 (6 bases). CDR3 length: 14 residues. Trimming cost V 8 bases and J 4 bases, with 15 bases left between them. The germline gives CDR1 LNHDA, CDR2 SQIVND (reference sequence). The CDR3, as DNA: TGTGCCAGTTTGGAGACAGGCCGCGGAAACACCATATATTTT. This gives the protein CASLETGRGNTIYF. Full variable domain (outside the CDR3, taken from reference TRBV19 and TRBJ1-3): DGGITQSPKYLFRKEGQNVTLSCEQNLNHDAMYWYRQDPGQGLRLIYYSQIVNDFQKGDIAEGYSVSREKKESFPLTVTSAQKNPTAFYLCASLETGRGNTIYFGEGSWLTVV.

V gene TRBV3-1 (or the pseudogene TRBV3-2) combines with J gene TRBJ2-3; the match to TRBD2 covers 8 bases. Germline V gene data show CDR1 as LGHDT and CDR2 as YNNKEL (reference sequence). The V gene end was trimmed by 0 bases and the J gene end by 3 bases; junction bases not matched to a gene: 5. This CDR3 has 16 amino acids. The CDR3 DNA reads as TGTGCCAGCAGCCAAGATAAAGCGGGGGTAACAGATACGCAGTATTTT. Protein sequence: CASSQDKAGVTDTQYF.

This clone showed up just once. The J gene is TRBJ1-2, the V gene TRBV6-5, with TRBD1 as a possible D gene (6 bases). The CDR3 covers 15 residues. In germline, CDR1 is MNHEY, CDR2 SVGAGI. V lost 2 bases, J lost 5 bases, and 15 bases lay in between. DNA of the CDR3: TGTGCCAGCAGTTACGTGGGGGGGGCCCTGTATGGCTACACCTTC. This gives the protein CASSYVGGALYGYTF.